Listed below are T cell receptor beta chains from one sample, sequenced in a study of blood T cell repertoires in COVID-19. Some clones are missing from TCRdb's copy, which holds only in-frame ones; the method was immunoSEQ multiplex PCR. Of 100,000 to 150,000 clones detected, about 87% appear once; the ten largest clones hold about a tenth. Sequenced input: peripheral blood. All receptors come from a man aged 45 to 65 with acute or convalescent COVID-19. Both conserved end residues are part of each CDR3. Size tells how often a clone was seen (once, few, many) or the class of an expanded clone, and some rows leave it out.

CDR3aa: CASSSWAADQPQHF
j_gene: TRBJ1-5
abundance: NA
v_gene: TRBV7-2

CDR3aa: CASSLTRDSFYEQYF
j_gene: TRBJ2-7
abundance: NA
v_gene: TRBV5-1

CDR3aa: CASSLGQGVAQPQHF
j_gene: TRBJ1-5
abundance: once
v_gene: TRBV18

CDR3aa: CASHHQPGEWGNQPQHF
j_gene: TRBJ1-5
abundance: NA
v_gene: TRBV19

CDR3aa: CASSYGGEVAKNIQYF
j_gene: TRBJ2-4
abundance: NA
v_gene: TRBV6-5

CDR3aa: CASSPRTGGSNTEAFF
j_gene: TRBJ1-1
abundance: NA
v_gene: TRBV27

CDR3aa: CASSLGQGGHLSYTF
j_gene: TRBJ1-2
abundance: few
v_gene: TRBV5-1

CDR3aa: CASSVVETGGRGYTF
j_gene: TRBJ1-2
abundance: once
v_gene: TRBV9

CDR3aa: CASNWGGQETQYF
j_gene: TRBJ2-5
abundance: NA
v_gene: TRBV2

CDR3aa: CAIRGQLNTEAFF
j_gene: TRBJ1-1
abundance: once
v_gene: TRBV10-3

CDR3aa: CASSLDGGSYNEQFF
j_gene: TRBJ2-1
abundance: NA
v_gene: TRBV7-2

CDR3aa: CAISELMGRAFF
j_gene: TRBJ1-1
abundance: NA
v_gene: TRBV10-3

CDR3aa: CASRRTRRETQYF
j_gene: TRBJ2-5
abundance: NA
v_gene: TRBV27

CDR3aa: CASSLGAVYEQYF
j_gene: TRBJ2-7
abundance: NA
v_gene: TRBV5-6

CDR3aa: CASSPERVYGYTF
j_gene: TRBJ1-2
abundance: NA
v_gene: TRBV6-5

CDR3aa: CASSPSRGTGELFF
j_gene: TRBJ2-2
abundance: NA
v_gene: TRBV7-2

CDR3aa: CASSSFRDRGEDGYTF
j_gene: TRBJ1-2
abundance: NA
v_gene: TRBV11-2

CDR3aa: CASSISRQGMNTEAFF
j_gene: TRBJ1-1
abundance: NA
v_gene: TRBV19

CDR3aa: CASTGSDQPQHF
j_gene: TRBJ1-5
abundance: NA
v_gene: TRBV28

CDR3aa: CASSQGMGPADLETQYF
j_gene: TRBJ2-5
abundance: NA
v_gene: TRBV4-2

CDR3aa: CASRSDGGKLFF
j_gene: TRBJ1-4
abundance: NA
v_gene: TRBV5-1

CDR3aa: CASSRGGAYNEQFF
j_gene: TRBJ2-1
abundance: NA
v_gene: TRBV3-1/TRBV3-2

CDR3aa: CASRTTGGTGELFF
j_gene: TRBJ2-2
abundance: NA
v_gene: TRBV27

CDR3aa: CASSPLKGDKHF
j_gene: TRBJ2-3
abundance: NA
v_gene: TRBV5-4

CDR3aa: CASSPQNYEQYF
j_gene: TRBJ2-7
abundance: NA
v_gene: TRBV2

CDR3aa: CASSMSGIAKKLFF
j_gene: TRBJ1-4
abundance: few
v_gene: TRBV19

CDR3aa: CAISGGLADSGELFF
j_gene: TRBJ2-2
abundance: NA
v_gene: TRBV10-3

CDR3aa: CASSPRTGVNYGYTF
j_gene: TRBJ1-2
abundance: NA
v_gene: TRBV6-4

CDR3aa: CASMTRGNTEAFF
j_gene: TRBJ1-1
abundance: NA
v_gene: TRBV6-5

CDR3aa: CASSLTPQETEAFF
j_gene: TRBJ1-1
abundance: NA
v_gene: TRBV5-1

CDR3aa: CAWIPDRGVGYTF
j_gene: TRBJ1-2
abundance: NA
v_gene: TRBV30

CDR3aa: CASSPENTGELFF
j_gene: TRBJ2-2
abundance: NA
v_gene: TRBV7-6

CDR3aa: CASSFGSGHLLYGYTF
j_gene: TRBJ1-2
abundance: NA
v_gene: TRBV27

CDR3aa: CASSRDSLFAYGYTF
j_gene: TRBJ1-2
abundance: once
v_gene: TRBV19

CDR3aa: CASSAPGENRTEAFF
j_gene: TRBJ1-1
abundance: NA
v_gene: TRBV7-2

CDR3aa: CASSLTREALPLHF
j_gene: TRBJ1-6
abundance: NA
v_gene: TRBV11-2

CDR3aa: CASSFLRGAPLGETQYF
j_gene: TRBJ2-5
abundance: once
v_gene: TRBV28

CDR3aa: CASSSLRISDTIYF
j_gene: TRBJ1-3
abundance: NA
v_gene: TRBV5-1

CDR3aa: CASSLFVGGENSPLHF
j_gene: TRBJ1-6
abundance: few
v_gene: TRBV27

CDR3aa: CASSRDIYGYTF
j_gene: TRBJ1-2
abundance: NA
v_gene: TRBV18

CDR3aa: CASSIRPTGTGGDKTDTQYF
j_gene: TRBJ2-3
abundance: once
v_gene: TRBV6-2/TRBV6-3

CDR3aa: CASSPGTGGARIQFF
j_gene: TRBJ2-1
abundance: NA
v_gene: TRBV5-1

CDR3aa: CASSPRTTGYRNGYTF
j_gene: TRBJ1-2
abundance: few
v_gene: TRBV4-2

CDR3aa: CASSPGLAGLQETQYF
j_gene: TRBJ2-5
abundance: NA
v_gene: TRBV5-1

CDR3aa: CAISESVRLAGNEQFF
j_gene: TRBJ2-1
abundance: NA
v_gene: TRBV10-3